This T cell receptor beta chain originates from a study of T cell responses to AZD1222 COVID-19 vaccine. Overall study results and limits: At baseline, seropositivity was found in only five or six AZD1222 recipients. Donors were chiefly white British, with a greater number of females, and clonal diversity was perhaps underestimated. The span of vaccine-associated CD4 TCRs extended across spike, with dominance at 160-218 and 743-854.

Concerning this clone itself: Its target is unknown.

Using immunoSEQ multiplex PCR, the repertoire was profiled, and TCRdb retains in-frame clones only, with some absent. The sample lists about 100,000 clones; around 90% were seen once. The germline V gene has CDR1 WSHSY and CDR2 SAAADI. Trimming cost V 7 bases and J 3 bases, with 14 bases left between them. CDR3 size: 14 residues. V gene TRBV10-2 combines with J gene TRBJ2-3; tentatively, D is TRBD2 (5 bases). This specimen was peripheral blood, taken on day 0 of AZD1222 vaccination. This receptor was identified in an adult in good health. DNA of the CDR3: TGCGCCAGCATCGGACTCCGAGAGACAGATACGCAGTATTTT. Amino acid sequence: CASIGLRETDTQYF.